These 10 T cell receptor beta chains originate from one sample sequenced in a study of shared clonotypes between healthy human individuals. Libraries were prepared by immunoSEQ multiplex PCR; TCRdb keeps only in-frame clonotypes and omits some of them. The sample carries about 980,000 clones, 76% recorded once. Sequencing used memory CD4+ T cells sorted from blood. Sample subset: CD45RA-negative fraction. The receptors shown here come from a man between 18 and 29 years old in good health.

The chain uses TRBV4-2 and TRBJ2-7, with TRBD1 identical over 9 bases. Trimming removed 0 bases from V and 0 bases from J; junction bases left unmatched: 3. The CDR3 has 16 amino acids. The germline CDR1 and CDR2 sequences are LGHNA and YNFKEQ. The CDR3 DNA follows: TGTGCCAGCAGCCAAGAACCGACAGGGGGCTCCTACGAGCAGTACTTC. Protein sequence: CASSQEPTGGSYEQYF.

This rearrangement joins TRBV9 to TRBJ2-3, with TRBD1 matching 8 bases. Germline V gene data show CDR1 as SGDLS and CDR2 as YYNGEE. V was clipped by 4 bases and J by 11 bases; unmatched bases: 9. This CDR3 has 13 residues. DNA for the CDR3: TGTGCCAGCAGCCAACCCGGACAGGGCGGGCAGTATTTT. Protein sequence: CASSQPGQGGQYF. The full variable domain, with the rest looked up from reference TRBV9 and TRBJ2-3, is DSGVTQTPKHLITATGQRVTLRCSPRSGDLSVYWYQQSLDQGLQFLIQYYNGEERAKGNILERFSAQQFPDLHSELNLSSLELGDSALYFCASSQPGQGGQYFGPGTRLTVL.

To note about this clone: At one end, the junction sequence differs from germline, possibly due to a read error. V gene TRBV19 combines with J gene TRBJ2-1; TRBD1 might be the D (5 bases). The CDR3 is 13 amino acids. CDR1 is LNHDA and CDR2 is SQIVND in the germline V gene (reference sequence). CDR3 DNA: TGTGCCAGTAGTATAAAAGGGGCAGGCCAGCAGGTCTTC. Translation: CASSIKGAGQQVF.

In this sample, this clone turned up once. The chain employs TRBV5-4 and TRBJ2-7; TRBD2 matches 12 bases. CDR3 size: 15 residues. Looked up from germline, CDR1 is SGHNT and CDR2 is YYREEE (reference sequence). V shed 4 bases and J 5 bases; nucleotides not matched to a gene: 7. The DNA of the CDR3 is TGTGCCAGCAGCAAGACTAGCGGGAGTATTCACGAGCAGTACTTC. As protein: CASSKTSGSIHEQYF. Variable domain in full (rest from reference TRBV5-4 and TRBJ2-7): ETGVTQSPTHLIKTRGQQVTLRCSSQSGHNTVSWYQQALGQGPQFIFQYYREEENGRGNFPPRFSGLQFPNYSSELNVNALELDDSALYLCASSKTSGSIHEQYFGPGTRLTVT.

This clone was recorded many times. The J gene is TRBJ1-3, the V gene TRBV28; D gene uncertain. V was trimmed by 3 bases and J by 1 base, leaving 13 bases between them. The CDR3 runs to 16 residues. Germline V gives CDR1 MDHEN, CDR2 SYDVKM. Here the CDR3 DNA reads TGTGCCAGCAGTTTGGTTAAGGGATGGTCTGGAAACACCATATATTTT. Translating gives CASSLVKGWSGNTIYF.

The chain couples TRBV10-3 to TRBJ2-1, with 10 bases identical to TRBD1. Germline V gene data show CDR1 as ENHRY and CDR2 as SYGVKD. V dropped 11 bases and J dropped 5; count of bases not matched to a gene: 6. The CDR3 consists of 13 residues. The chain's CDR3 is CAVSGTGDNEQFF. For the CDR3, the DNA is TGTGCCGTTTCCGGGACAGGGGACAATGAGCAGTTCTTC.

The chain joins TRBV5-6 to TRBJ2-1; D perhaps matches TRBD2 (5 bases). V was shortened by 1 base and J by 1 base, with 9 bases between the two germline ends. CDR1 is SGHDT and CDR2 is YYEEEE in the germline V gene. The CDR3 consists of 15 residues. In DNA, the CDR3 is TGTGCCAGCAGCTTGTTGACGGGGTCCTACAATGAGCAGTTCTTC. Its translation is CASSLLTGSYNEQFF.

V usage is TRBV4-3 and J usage is TRBJ2-2; 9 bases line up with TRBD2. The CDR3 totals 16 residues. With 2 bases clipped from V and 5 bases from J, the junction kept 6 bases outside the gene matches. In germline, CDR1 is LGHNA, CDR2 YSLEER. The CDR3 region is CASSQPVAGVTGELFF. CDR3 nucleotide sequence: TGCGCCAGCAGCCAACCCGTAGCGGGAGTAACCGGGGAGCTGTTTTTT.

V usage is TRBV9 and J usage is TRBJ2-1; 7 positions agree with TRBD2. Per germline, CDR1 SGDLS and CDR2 YYNGEE. V lost 3 bases and J lost 7; bases outside the gene matches: 13. The CDR3 covers 16 residues. For the CDR3, the DNA is TGTGCCAGCAGCGAGTACTTCGGGGGGTTGACAAATGAGCAGTTCTTC. Residues: CASSEYFGGLTNEQFF.

The V and J genes are TRBV9 and TRBJ2-7; 7 bases line up with TRBD1. V shed 3 bases and J 0 bases; nucleotides not matched to a gene: 3. The CDR3 covers 14 residues. From germline, CDR1 is SGDLS and CDR2 YYNGEE. The chain's CDR3 is CASSAQGSSYEQYF. Written as DNA, the CDR3 is TGTGCCAGCAGCGCACAGGGGAGCTCCTACGAGCAGTACTTC.